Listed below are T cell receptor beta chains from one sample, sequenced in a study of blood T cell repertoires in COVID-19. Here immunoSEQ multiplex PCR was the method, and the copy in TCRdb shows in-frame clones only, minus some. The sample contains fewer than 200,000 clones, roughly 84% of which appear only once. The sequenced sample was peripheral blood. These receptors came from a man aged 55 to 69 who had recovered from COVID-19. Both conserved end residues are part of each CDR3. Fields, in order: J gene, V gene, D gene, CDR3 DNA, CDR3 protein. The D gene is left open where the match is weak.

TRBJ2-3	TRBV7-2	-	TGTGCCAGCAGCTCGGTTCGTAACGCAGATACGCAGTATTTT	CASSSVRNADTQYF
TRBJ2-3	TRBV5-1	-	TGCGCCAGCATGAAGGGGGGCACAGATACGCAGTATTTT	CASMKGGTDTQYF
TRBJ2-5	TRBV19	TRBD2	TGTGCCAGTAGTAAAGCGGGGGGGCCTGAGACCCAGTACTTC	CASSKAGGPETQYF
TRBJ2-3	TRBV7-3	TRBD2	TGTGCCAGCAGCGACGGGGGGGCCGGAGCAGATACGCAGTATTTT	CASSDGGAGADTQYF
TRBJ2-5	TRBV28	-	TGTGCCAGCAGTTTATCTGACACTAGGGGGGAGACCCAGTACTTC	CASSLSDTRGETQYF
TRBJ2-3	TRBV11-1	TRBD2	TGTGCCAGCAGCTTGGGACTAGCGGGGAACACAGATACGCAGTATTTT	CASSLGLAGNTDTQYF
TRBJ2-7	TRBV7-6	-	TGTGCCAGCAGCTTAGGGGTAGCTCGGGAGCAGTACTTC	CASSLGVAREQYF
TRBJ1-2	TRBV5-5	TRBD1	TGTGCCAGCAGCTCGGGGACAGGGATCTATGGCTACACCTTC	CASSSGTGIYGYTF
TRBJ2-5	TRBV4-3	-	TGCGCCAGCAGCCCCACACTACTAGCTTTGGAGACCCAGTACTTC	CASSPTLLALETQYF
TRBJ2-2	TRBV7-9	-	TGTGCCAGCAGCCCCGACGGGGGGCCGGGCACCGGGGAGCTGTTTTTT	CASSPDGGPGTGELFF
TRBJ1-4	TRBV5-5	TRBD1	TGTGCCAGCACCGCACCCGGGACAGAAAATGAAAAACTGTTTTTT	CASTAPGTENEKLFF
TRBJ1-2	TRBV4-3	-	TGCGCCAGCAGCCGGGAAGACAGCAACTATGGCTACACCTTC	CASSREDSNYGYTF
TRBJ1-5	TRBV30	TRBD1	TGTGCCTGGAGTGCCGAATCCGGGACAGGGGCGCAGCCCCAGCATTTT	CAWSAESGTGAQPQHF
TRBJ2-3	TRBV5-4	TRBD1	TGTGCCAGCAGCCGACGGGACAGGGGAGATACGCAGTATTTT	CASSRRDRGDTQYF
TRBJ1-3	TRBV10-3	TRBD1	TGTGCCATCAGTTTTGACAGGGCTGGAAACACCATATATTTT	CAISFDRAGNTIYF
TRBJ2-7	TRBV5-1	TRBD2	TGCGCCAGCAGCTCACTAGCGGGGGAGACCTACGAGCAGTACTTC	CASSSLAGETYEQYF
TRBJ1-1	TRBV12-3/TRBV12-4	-	TGTGCCAGCAGTTTAGCTGATCCCAGCGTGGCTTTCTTT	CASSLADPSVAFF
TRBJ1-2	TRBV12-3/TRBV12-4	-	TGTGCCAGCAGTTTAGAGAGGTGGGATGGCTACACCTTC	CASSLERWDGYTF
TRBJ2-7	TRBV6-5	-	TGTGCCAGCAGTTACTCGAGAGGGGGCTCCTACGAGCAGTACTTC	CASSYSRGGSYEQYF
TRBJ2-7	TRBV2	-	TGTGCCAGCCGTTCAGGCGAGCAGTACTTC	CASRSGEQYF